Given below is one T cell receptor beta chain in context. The antigen this receptor binds is unknown. No much larger clonotype is one base removed from it; base qualities were not supplied. This sample was taken from a study of blood T cell repertoires in COVID-19 (dated by TCRdb to the early 2020s). Concerning the study at large: Samples covering the acute and convalescent phases of COVID-19 were provided by collaborators in the United States, Italy and Spain. The prospective study material was composed of cDNA or gDNA derived from T cells, B-cell-depleted T cells, or PBMCs. Sample metadata almost always included a de-identified subject ID, COVID-19 status, age in years and sex. The repertoires were released in a freely available public database intended as a resource for research on the immune response to SARS-CoV-2. Where available, HLA class I and class II types were taken from metadata supplied by the sample provider and were not determined by assay-based typing. Samples were obtained from the ongoing ImmuneRACE study (first 160 participants) and from roughly 1,300 subjects provided by 6 global collaborators. The dataset comprised deeply sampled blood TCRbeta repertoires from subjects exposed to, actively infected with, or recovered from COVID-19.

TCRbeta CDR3 regions were amplified from genomic DNA using the immunoSEQ Assay, a bias-controlled multiplex PCR. The authors' analysis ran thus. Within the assay, amplification of reference gene primers was used to estimate how many nucleated cells each sample contained. Sequence reads were collapsed and filtered to measure the absolute abundance of every unique TCRbeta CDR3 rearrangement. Productive Simpson clonality was computed per sample as the square root of Simpson's diversity index over productive rearrangements. TCRdb provides this immuneACCESS table in a form limited to in-frame rearrangements. Some clones are lacking; in checked studies, under half of them reflect an unresolved V gene, and why the rest are absent is not known. The V and J calls and the clone size are those of that table, but D and trimming were determined from the DNA. This sample has around 250,000 clones in its table, and approximately 89% of those were observed once. Just under 9% of the sample belongs to the ten largest clones.

V lost 5 bases and J lost 5 bases, and the count of bases not matched to a germline gene is 2. The CDR3 spans 12 residues, from the cysteine through the phenylalanine. The DNA shown is the 36-base CDR3, in frame from base 1. Whole blood was collected in K2EDTA tubes by collaborating institutions according to the institutions' own protocols. For TCRbeta analysis, collaborator samples were shipped as frozen whole blood, as isolated PBMCs, or as DNA extracted from either sample type. On the study overall, not on this receptor specifically: The quantity of clinical and demographic metadata differed by source and by participant and was supplied without curation.

The chain uses TRBV12-3 or TRBV12-4 and TRBJ1-1, with 7 central nucleotides matching TRBD1. What was sequenced was peripheral blood. This TCR was sampled from a middle-aged man with active or convalescent COVID-19. The CDR3 reads CASSTGETEAFF. The nucleotide sequence is given as TGTGCCAGCAGTACAGGGGAGACTGAAGCTTTCTTT.